This T cell receptor beta chain came from a study of Ad26.COV2.S vaccination and SARS-CoV-2 variants. Study context: The trial was COV1001 and the donor's arm was Ad26.COV2.S. Intramuscular Ad26.COV2.S at 5x10^10 or 1x10^11 viral particles. Findings and caveats of the study: A substantial breadth of spike-specific CD8+ and CD4+ T cell responses after vaccination has been reported.

This table comes from immunoSEQ multiplex PCR, and its TCRdb copy is limited to in-frame clones, with some not included. The table records about 480,000 clones, around 85% of them present only once. Regarding treatment: roughly 20 received Ad26.COV2.S at low or high dose, single or two shots; a few received placebo; per-sample allocation not given. The investigators took samples on day 63 after the first vaccine or placebo injection. Note on this clone: Its antigen remains unknown.

The V gene's germline CDR1 is SNHLY and CDR2 FYNNEI. Trimming stripped 2 bases from V and 5 bases from J, with 10 bases between. This CDR3 comprises 15 residues. This TCR derives from a person between 18 and 65 years old who received the Ad26.COV2.S COVID-19 vaccine or a placebo. This material consisted of peripheral blood, taken in a trial of Ad26.COV2.S vaccine versus placebo. This rearrangement joins TRBV2 to TRBJ1-6; possible D gene TRBD1, 5 bases. CDR3 protein: CASSESGGDNSPLHF. CDR3 nucleotides: TGTGCCAGCAGTGAATCCGGGGGAGATAATTCACCCCTCCACTTT. Drawing the rest from reference TRBV2 and TRBJ1-6, the complete variable domain is EPEVTQTPSHQVTQMGQEVILRCVPISNHLYFYWYRQILGQKVEFLVSFYNNEISEKSEIFDDQFSVERPDGSNFTLKIRSTKLEDSAMYFCASSESGGDNSPLHFGNGTRLTVT.